Each of the 13 T cell receptor beta chains below was sequenced from the same sample in a study of shared clonotypes between healthy human individuals. Naive CD8 isolation took CD45RO-negative cells positively selected for CCR7 and excluded terminally differentiated effector memory CD45RA+ cells. Generated by immunoSEQ multiplex PCR, the TCRdb table keeps only in-frame clones and is missing some. The sample lists about 2 million clones; just under 95% were seen once. Sequenced material: naive CD8+ T cells sorted from blood. These receptors all stem from a man aged 18 to 35 in good health.

The chain recombines TRBV5-8 with TRBJ2-3, with 8 bases matching TRBD2. The germline CDR1 and CDR2 sequences are SGHTS and YDEGEE. There are 16 residues in the CDR3. Losses at the gene ends were 4 bases for V and 6 bases for J; bases not matched to a gene: 13. The CDR3 nucleotides are TGTGCCAGCAGCGACGAACGCGGGAGGTACCAGGATACGCAGTATTTT. It encodes CASSDERGRYQDTQYF.

In this sample, this clone turned up a few times. This rearrangement joins TRBV7-6 to TRBJ1-6; 11 bases align to TRBD1. J lost 8 bases, V lost 5 bases, and 8 bases had no gene match. Germline CDR1 reads SGHVS; CDR2 reads FNYEAQ. CDR3 length: 16 residues. The chain's CDR3 is CASSPIPGQGDSPLHF. DNA of the CDR3: TGTGCCAGCAGCCCAATCCCGGGACAGGGGGATTCACCCCTCCACTTT. Drawing the rest from reference TRBV7-6 and TRBJ1-6, the complete variable domain is GAGVSQSPRYKVTKRGQDVALRCDPISGHVSLYWYRQALGQGPEFLTYFNYEAQQDKSGLPNDRFSAERPEGSISTLTIQRTEQRDSAMYRCASSPIPGQGDSPLHFGNGTRLTVT.

CDR3 bases: TGCGCCAGCAGCGCGGGACAGGGTGATGAGCAGTTCTTC. Its translation is CASSAGQGDEQFF. The chain is built from TRBV5-1 and TRBJ2-1, with TRBD1 matching over 9 bases. The CDR3 is 13 amino acids. V dropped 4 bases and J dropped 8; count of bases not matched to a gene: 4. The germline gives CDR1 SGHRS, CDR2 YFSETQ.

The V call is TRBV4-3, the J call TRBJ2-7; D gene uncertain. Germline lookup yields CDR1 LGHNA and CDR2 YSLEER. This CDR3 is built from 12 residues. V lost 8 bases to trimming and J lost 2 bases, with 10 bases between them. CDR3: CASYNGPYEQYF. The DNA for the CDR3 is TGCGCCAGCTACAACGGGCCCTACGAGCAGTACTTC.

This rearrangement joins TRBV6-6 to TRBJ1-5; D might be TRBD1 (5 bases). Trimming shortened V by 8 bases and J by 7 bases, and 15 bases separated the two germline ends. The CDR3 consists of 13 residues. Per germline, CDR1 MNHNY and CDR2 SVGAGI (reference sequence). CDR3 nucleotide sequence: TGTGCCAGCTCCTACGGGGAGGGGCAGCCCCAGCATTTT. Residues: CASSYGEGQPQHF.

The chain recombines TRBV5-4 with TRBJ2-7, with 14 nucleotides matching TRBD2. The CDR3 has 14 amino acids. Germline trimming cut 4 bases from V and 7 bases from J; bases unmatched to any gene: 4. Looked up from germline, CDR1 is SGHNT and CDR2 is YYREEE (reference sequence). CDR3: CASSLGLAGEEQYF. Here the CDR3 DNA reads TGTGCCAGCAGCCTGGGACTAGCGGGAGAAGAGCAGTACTTC.

The gene calls are TRBV30 and TRBJ2-7; D not certain. CDR1 GTSNPN and CDR2 SVGIG come from the germline V gene (reference sequence). V lost 7 bases and J lost 7, with 14 bases in between. This CDR3 has 11 amino acids. The CDR3 spells CALTGGLEQYF. CDR3 coding DNA: TGTGCCTTGACTGGTGGGCTAGAGCAGTACTTC.

Written as DNA, the CDR3 is TGTGCCAGCAGTGAATTGACAGAGCGGGGGGGCTCCTACGAGCAGTACTTC. It encodes CASSELTERGGSYEQYF. The V and J genes are TRBV25-1 and TRBJ2-7; 10 bases align to TRBD2. The trim removed 1 base at V and 0 bases at J, leaving 6 bases unmatched. The CDR3 has 17 residues. CDR1 is MGHDK and CDR2 is SYGVNS in the germline V gene.

The chain has TRBV6-5 and TRBJ2-1, with TRBD1 identical over 9 bases. Germline V lookup: CDR1 MNHEY, CDR2 SVGAGI. The CDR3 loop spans 16 amino acids. The V and J ends lost 2 bases and 9 bases, in that order; junction bases with no gene match: 11. The CDR3 DNA follows: TGTGCCAGCAGTTACACCCGGGACAGGGTCCGAGTTGAGCAGTTCTTC. The encoded protein is CASSYTRDRVRVEQFF.

Regarding this clone: The junction does not match germline at one end; this may be a read error. The chain employs TRBV7-7 and TRBJ2-7, with 9 positions matching TRBD1. The CDR3 is 14 amino acids. The V gene's germline CDR1 is SSHAT and CDR2 FNYEAQ (reference sequence). The CDR3 protein is CASSFGTGPYEQYF. The CDR3 DNA reads TGTGCTAGCAGCTTTGGGACAGGGCCCTACGAGCAGTACTTC.

This clone appeared a few times. This chain uses TRBV27 with TRBJ1-5; possibly TRBD1 for D (6 bases). CDR1 and CDR2 from the germline V gene are MNHEY and SMNVEV (reference sequence). The CDR3 is 17 amino acids. The V end was cut by 9 bases, the J end by 7 bases, with 28 bases between. The CDR3 is CASREDSTGSLVQPQHF. DNA for the CDR3: TGTGCCAGTAGAGAGGACTCGACAGGTTCTTTGGTGCAGCCCCAGCATTTT.

Regarding this clone: Other nucleotide sequences from this sample produce the same CDR3. The chain combines TRBV6-5 with TRBJ2-7; 7 bases agree with TRBD1. The junction had 3 bases not matched to a gene; V was cut back by 2 bases and J by 2 bases. The CDR3 sequence is 14 residues long. Germline CDR1 is MNHEY and CDR2 is SVGAGI. CDR3 nucleotide sequence: TGTGCCAGCAGTTACGGGGACAGCGCCTACGAGCAGTACTTC. As protein: CASSYGDSAYEQYF.

On this clone itself: Distinct nucleotide sequences in the sample also encode this CDR3. The chain links TRBV7-9 to TRBJ2-1, with 7 positions matching TRBD1. Losses at the gene ends were 2 bases for V and 8 bases for J; bases not matched to a gene: 3. This CDR3 has 13 residues. The germline CDR1 and CDR2 sequences are SEHNR and FQNEAQ (reference sequence). The CDR3 region is CASSLPGTDEQFF. In nucleotides, the CDR3 is TGTGCCAGCAGCTTACCCGGGACAGATGAGCAGTTCTTC.